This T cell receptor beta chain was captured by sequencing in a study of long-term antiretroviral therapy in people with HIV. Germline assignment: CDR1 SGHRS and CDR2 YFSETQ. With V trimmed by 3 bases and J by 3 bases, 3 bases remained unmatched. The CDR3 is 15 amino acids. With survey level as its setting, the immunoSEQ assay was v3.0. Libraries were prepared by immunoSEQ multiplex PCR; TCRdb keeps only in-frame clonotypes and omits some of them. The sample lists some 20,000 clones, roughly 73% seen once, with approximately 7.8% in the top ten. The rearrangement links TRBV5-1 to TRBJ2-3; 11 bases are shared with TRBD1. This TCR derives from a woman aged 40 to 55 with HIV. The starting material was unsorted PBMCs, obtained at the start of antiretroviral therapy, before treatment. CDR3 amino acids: CASSYGQGATDTQYF. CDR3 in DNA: TGCGCCAGCAGCTACGGACAGGGGGCAACAGATACGCAGTATTTT.